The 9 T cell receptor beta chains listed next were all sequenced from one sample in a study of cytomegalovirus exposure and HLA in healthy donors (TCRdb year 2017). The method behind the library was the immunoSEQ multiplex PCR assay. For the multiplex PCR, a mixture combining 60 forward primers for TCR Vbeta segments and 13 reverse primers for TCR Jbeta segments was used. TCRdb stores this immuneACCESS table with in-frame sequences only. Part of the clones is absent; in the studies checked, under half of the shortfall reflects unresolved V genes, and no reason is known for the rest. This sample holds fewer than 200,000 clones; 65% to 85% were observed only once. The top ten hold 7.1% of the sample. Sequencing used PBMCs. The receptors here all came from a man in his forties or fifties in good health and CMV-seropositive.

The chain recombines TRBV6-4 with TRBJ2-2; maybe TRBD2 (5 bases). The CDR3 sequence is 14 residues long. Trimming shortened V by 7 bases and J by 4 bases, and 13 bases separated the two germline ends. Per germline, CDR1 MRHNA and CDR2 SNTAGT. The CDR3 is CASTPEGGTGELFF. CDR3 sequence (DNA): TGTGCCAGCACCCCCGAGGGCGGCACCGGGGAGCTGTTTTTT.

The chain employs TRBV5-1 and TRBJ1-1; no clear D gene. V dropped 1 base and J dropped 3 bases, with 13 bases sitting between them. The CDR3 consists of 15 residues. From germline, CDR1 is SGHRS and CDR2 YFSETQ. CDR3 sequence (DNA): TGCGCCAGCAGCTTGAGAGCGAGGGCCGACACTGAAGCTTTCTTT. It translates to CASSLRARADTEAFF.

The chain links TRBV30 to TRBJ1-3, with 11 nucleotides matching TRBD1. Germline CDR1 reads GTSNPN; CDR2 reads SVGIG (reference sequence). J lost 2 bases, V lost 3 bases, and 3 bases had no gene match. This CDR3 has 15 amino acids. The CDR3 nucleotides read TGTGCCTGGAGCAGGGACAGGGGGACTGGAAACACCATATATTTT. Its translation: CAWSRDRGTGNTIYF.

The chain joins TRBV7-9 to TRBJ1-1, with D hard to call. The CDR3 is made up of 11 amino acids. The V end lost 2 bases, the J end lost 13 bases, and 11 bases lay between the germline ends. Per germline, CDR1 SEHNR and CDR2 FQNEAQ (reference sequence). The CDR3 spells CASSLQAQVFF. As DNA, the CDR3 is TGTGCCAGCAGCTTACAGGCCCAGGTTTTCTTT.

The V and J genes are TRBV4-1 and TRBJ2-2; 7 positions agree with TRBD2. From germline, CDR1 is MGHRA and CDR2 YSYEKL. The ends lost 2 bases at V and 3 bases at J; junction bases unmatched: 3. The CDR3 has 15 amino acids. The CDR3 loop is CASSQSAGDTGELFF. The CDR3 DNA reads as TGCGCCAGCAGCCAATCTGCGGGAGACACCGGGGAGCTGTTTTTT.

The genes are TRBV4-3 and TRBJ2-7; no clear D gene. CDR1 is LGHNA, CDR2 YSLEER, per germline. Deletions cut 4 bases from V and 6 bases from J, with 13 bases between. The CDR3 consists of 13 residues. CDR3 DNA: TGCGCCAGCAGCCCCAAGTTGCACACCGAGCAGTACTTC. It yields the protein CASSPKLHTEQYF.

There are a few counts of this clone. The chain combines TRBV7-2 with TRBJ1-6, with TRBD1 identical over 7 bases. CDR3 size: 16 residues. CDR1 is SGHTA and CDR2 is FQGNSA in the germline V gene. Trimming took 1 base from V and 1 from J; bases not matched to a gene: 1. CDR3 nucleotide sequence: TGTGCCAGCAGCTTAGGACAGGGATCCTATAATTCACCCCTCCACTTT. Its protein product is CASSLGQGSYNSPLHF.

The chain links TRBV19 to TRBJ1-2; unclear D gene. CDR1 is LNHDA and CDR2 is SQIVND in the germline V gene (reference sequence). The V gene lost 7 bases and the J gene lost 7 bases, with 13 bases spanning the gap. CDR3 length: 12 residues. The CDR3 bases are TGTGCCAGTAACTTGCCCGGCGGTGGCTACACCTTC. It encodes CASNLPGGGYTF.

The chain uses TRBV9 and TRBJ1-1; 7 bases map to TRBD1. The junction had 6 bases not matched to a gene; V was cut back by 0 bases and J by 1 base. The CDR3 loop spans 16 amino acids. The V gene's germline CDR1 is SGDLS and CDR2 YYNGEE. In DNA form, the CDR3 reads TGTGCCAGCAGCGTAGAACAGGGGCGAACGAACACTGAAGCTTTCTTT. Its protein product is CASSVEQGRTNTEAFF.